The 20 T cell receptor beta chains presented below share a single source sample, sequenced in a study of T cell responses to AZD1222 COVID-19 vaccine. Produced via immunoSEQ multiplex PCR; TCRdb's table is partial and in-frame only. The sample has 130,000 or so clones; 92% are singletons. The sample here was peripheral blood, taken 28 days after the second AZD1222 dose. These receptors all come from an adult who received the AZD1222 COVID-19 vaccine.

This clone was detected once. V is TRBV7-9 and J is TRBJ2-6; D gene uncertain. Germline-derived CDR1 and CDR2 are SEHNR and FQNEAQ (reference sequence). V was pared by 5 bases and J by 0 bases, with 14 bases between. The CDR3 spans 17 residues. CDR3 sequence reads: CASSGTDIDSGANVLTF. In DNA form, the CDR3 reads TGTGCCAGCAGCGGAACAGACATAGACTCTGGGGCCAACGTCCTGACTTTC.

CDR3 amino acids: CASHHSLFRGGYTF. CDR3 sequence (DNA): TGTGCCAGCCACCACTCACTTTTCCGCGGTGGCTACACCTTC. This rearrangement joins TRBV7-8 to TRBJ1-2; D gene ambiguous. The length of the CDR3 is 14 residues. Trimming took off 8 bases at V and 7 bases at J, with 20 bases between the two ends. The germline CDR1 and CDR2 sequences are SGHVS and FQNEAQ.

The chain employs TRBV7-9 and TRBJ1-1; D possibly corresponds to TRBD1 (6 bases). Germline V CDR1 and CDR2: SEHNR, FQNEAQ (reference sequence). Trimming removed 3 bases from V and 5 bases from J, with 19 bases in between. The CDR3 sequence is 16 residues long. As DNA, the CDR3 is TGTGCCAGCAGCTTTTTAGGGGGAGGGGGTAGGACTGAAGCTTTCTTT. This sequence encodes CASSFLGGGGRTEAFF.

The chain combines TRBV7-2 with TRBJ1-2; no definite D call. V was cut by 5 bases and J by 0 bases, with 7 bases left in between. Germline values: CDR1 SGHTA, CDR2 FQGNSA. CDR3 size: 13 residues. Here the CDR3 DNA reads TGTGCCAGCAGCCTCAGAGCTAACTATGGCTACACCTTC. Protein sequence: CASSLRANYGYTF.

This clone was observed once. V is TRBV5-4 and J is TRBJ1-6, with TRBD1 matching 7 bases. The ends lost 1 base at V and 3 bases at J; junction bases unmatched: 7. CDR1 SGHNT and CDR2 YYREEE come from the germline V gene (reference sequence). This CDR3 is 17 amino acids long. The DNA of the CDR3 is TGTGCCAGCAGCTTGACCGAAGGGACAGACTATAATTCACCCCTCCACTTT. It is translated as CASSLTEGTDYNSPLHF.

V gene TRBV18 combines with J gene TRBJ2-7; 8 bases agree with TRBD1. Looked up from germline, CDR1 is KGHSH and CDR2 is LQKENI. Trimming at V came to 2 bases and at J to 5 bases, leaving 2 bases not matched to a gene. The CDR3 extends over 13 amino acids. The CDR3 loop reads CASSPAGGHEQYF. CDR3 DNA sequence: TGTGCCAGCTCACCAGCAGGGGGCCACGAGCAGTACTTC.

Details on this clone: The junction shows a germline mismatch at one end, possibly a read error. The CDR3 protein is CASSRDRDRREAQYF. CDR3 nucleotides: TGTGCCAGCAGCCGGGACAGGGATAGAAGAGAGGCCCAGTACTTC. The J gene is TRBJ2-5, the V gene TRBV5-4, with TRBD1 identical over 9 bases. In germline, CDR1 is SGHNT, CDR2 YYREEE (reference sequence). This CDR3 is 15 amino acids long.

The gene calls are TRBV4-3 and TRBJ1-2; weak D call: TRBD1 (6 bases). The CDR3 length is 13 residues. Trimming removed 0 bases at V and 8 bases at J, with 10 bases between. Looked up from germline, CDR1 is LGHNA and CDR2 is YSLEER. CDR3: CASSQEYRAGYTF. The CDR3 DNA reads TGCGCCAGCAGCCAAGAGTACAGGGCGGGCTACACCTTC.

The chain carries TRBV7-3 and TRBJ2-1; perhaps TRBD2 as D (5 bases). Trimming stripped 4 bases from V and 0 bases from J, with 10 bases between. Germline V gene lookup returns CDR1 SGHTA and CDR2 FQGTGA. The CDR3 loop spans 15 amino acids. CDR3 DNA: TGTGCCAGCAGCTGGACTGATAGCTCCTACAATGAGCAGTTCTTC. Translation gives CASSWTDSSYNEQFF.

This clone has only a few counts. This sequence joins TRBV28 and TRBJ1-5, with D possibly matching TRBD1 (5 bases). Trimming removed 1 base from V and 1 base from J, with 11 bases in between. Germline CDR1 reads MDHEN; CDR2 reads SYDVKM. The CDR3 is 16 residues long. In DNA, the CDR3 is TGTGCCAGCAGTTTATTCAGACAGACGAGCAATCAGCCCCAGCATTTT. It is translated as CASSLFRQTSNQPQHF.

This chain uses TRBV2 with TRBJ2-3; 9 bases fit TRBD2. Germline V gives CDR1 SNHLY, CDR2 FYNNEI. The ends lost 6 bases at V and 5 bases at J; junction bases unmatched: 9. CDR3 length: 15 residues. In nucleotides, the CDR3 is TGTGCCAGCAGCATGCGGGGGGGCCGGGAAGATACGCAGTATTTT. This gives the protein CASSMRGGREDTQYF.

This CDR3 reads CASSQVGGVGTEAFF. DNA of the CDR3: TGTGCCAGCAGCCAAGTAGGGGGAGTGGGCACTGAAGCTTTCTTT. This chain links TRBV14 with TRBJ1-1; possible D gene TRBD1, 6 bases. Germline values: CDR1 SGHDN, CDR2 FVKESK. V lost 1 base and J lost 4, with 13 bases in between. CDR3 size: 15 residues.

This chain joins TRBV14 and TRBJ1-3; D is unclear. CDR1 is SGHDN and CDR2 is FVKESK in the germline V gene. V was shortened by 1 base and J by 8 bases, with 6 bases between the two germline ends. The CDR3 runs to 12 residues. The CDR3 nucleotides read TGTGCCAGCAGCCAAGGGTGGGACACCATATATTTT. The encoded protein is CASSQGWDTIYF.

This chain joins TRBV3-1 (or the pseudogene TRBV3-2) and TRBJ2-1; 7 bases match TRBD2. Trimming removed 2 bases from V and 8 bases from J; junction bases left unmatched: 9. The germline V gene has CDR1 LGHDT and CDR2 YNNKEL (reference sequence). The CDR3 runs 15 residues. Written as DNA, the CDR3 is TGTGCCAGCAGCCAACTATGGGGGGAGGGCGATGAGCAGTTCTTC. Its translation is CASSQLWGEGDEQFF.

The CDR3 sequence is CASHIIGSPLHF. The CDR3 nucleotides read TGTGCCAGCCATATAATAGGGTCACCCCTCCACTTT. The chain uses TRBV19 and TRBJ1-6; no reliable D call. The CDR3 length is 12 residues. CDR1 LNHDA and CDR2 SQIVND come from the germline V gene (reference sequence). The germline V and J ends were trimmed by 9 bases and 10 bases, with 13 bases remaining between them.

This rearrangement joins TRBV4-3 to TRBJ1-1; no clear D gene. V lost 0 bases to trimming and J lost 5 bases, with 7 bases between them. This CDR3 has 13 residues. Per germline, CDR1 LGHNA and CDR2 YSLEER. The CDR3 reads CASSQERLTEAFF. The CDR3 region has the DNA TGCGCCAGCAGCCAAGAAAGGTTGACTGAAGCTTTCTTT.

This chain joins TRBV28 and TRBJ2-7, with D hard to call. The CDR3 covers 13 residues. The germline V gene has CDR1 MDHEN and CDR2 SYDVKM. V lost 2 bases to trimming and J lost 6 bases, with 11 bases between them. CDR3 nucleotide sequence: TGTGCCAGCAGTTTAGATTCTTACTTCGAGCAGTACTTC. Protein: CASSLDSYFEQYF.

The V and J genes are TRBV2 and TRBJ1-2; D remains unclear. V lost 8 bases and J lost 2, with 12 bases in between. This CDR3 is built from 13 residues. CDR1 and CDR2 (germline): SNHLY, FYNNEI. The CDR3 DNA reads TGTGCCAGCGTGGGCCGAACGAACTATGGCTACACCTTC. Translated, it gives CASVGRTNYGYTF. The full variable domain, with the rest looked up from reference TRBV2 and TRBJ1-2, is EPEVTQTPSHQVTQMGQEVILRCVPISNHLYFYWYRQILGQKVEFLVSFYNNEISEKSEIFDDQFSVERPDGSNFTLKIRSTKLEDSAMYFCASVGRTNYGYTFGSGTRLTVV.

The gene calls are TRBV6-2 or TRBV6-3 and TRBJ1-1; the D is unclear. Germline V CDR1 and CDR2: MNHEY, SVGEGT. This CDR3 has 14 residues. V shed 5 bases and J shed 3 bases, with 13 bases lying between them. CDR3 coding DNA: TGTGCCAGCAGTCCCCTTTGGAGGGACACTGAAGCTTTCTTT. Its protein is CASSPLWRDTEAFF.

The chain employs TRBV6-1 and TRBJ1-1; tentative D call: TRBD1 (6 bases). The CDR3 has 17 amino acids. V dropped 2 bases and J dropped 1 base, with 17 bases sitting between them. The V gene's germline CDR1 is MNHNS and CDR2 SASEGT. In DNA form, the CDR3 reads TGTGCCAGCAGTGAATCGCCCCGGGTACAGGGGAACACTGAAGCTTTCTTT. Translation gives CASSESPRVQGNTEAFF.